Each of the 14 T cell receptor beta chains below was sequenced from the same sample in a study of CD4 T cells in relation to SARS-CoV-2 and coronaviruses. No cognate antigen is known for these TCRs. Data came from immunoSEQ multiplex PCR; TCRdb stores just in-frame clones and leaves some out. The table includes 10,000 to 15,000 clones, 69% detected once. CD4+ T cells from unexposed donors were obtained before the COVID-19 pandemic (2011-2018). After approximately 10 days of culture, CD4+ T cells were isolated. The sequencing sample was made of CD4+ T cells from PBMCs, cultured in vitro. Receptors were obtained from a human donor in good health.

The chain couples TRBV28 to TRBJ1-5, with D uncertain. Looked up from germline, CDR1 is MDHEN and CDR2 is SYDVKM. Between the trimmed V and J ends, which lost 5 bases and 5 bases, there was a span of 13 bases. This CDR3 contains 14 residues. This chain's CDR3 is CASSTSGRYQPQHF. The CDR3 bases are TGTGCCAGCAGTACCTCTGGCAGATATCAGCCCCAGCATTTT.

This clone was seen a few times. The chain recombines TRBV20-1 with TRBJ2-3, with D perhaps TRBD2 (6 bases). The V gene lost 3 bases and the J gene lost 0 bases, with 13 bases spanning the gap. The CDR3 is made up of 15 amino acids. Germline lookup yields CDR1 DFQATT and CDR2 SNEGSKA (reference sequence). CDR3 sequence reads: CSASIRDWSTDTQYF. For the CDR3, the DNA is TGCAGTGCTAGTATCCGGGACTGGAGCACAGATACGCAGTATTTT.

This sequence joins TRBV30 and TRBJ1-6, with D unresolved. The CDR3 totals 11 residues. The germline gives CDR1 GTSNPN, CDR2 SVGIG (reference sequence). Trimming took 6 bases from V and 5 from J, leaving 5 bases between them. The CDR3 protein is CACSNNSPLHF. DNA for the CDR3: TGTGCCTGCTCGAATAATTCACCCCTCCACTTT.

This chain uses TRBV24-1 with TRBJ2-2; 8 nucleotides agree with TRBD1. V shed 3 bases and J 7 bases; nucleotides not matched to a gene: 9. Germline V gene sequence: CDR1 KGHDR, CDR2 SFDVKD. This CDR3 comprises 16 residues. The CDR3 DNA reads TGTGCCACCAGTGATCCCGGGACAGGCGAAGGCGGGGAGCTGTTTTTT. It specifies CATSDPGTGEGGELFF.

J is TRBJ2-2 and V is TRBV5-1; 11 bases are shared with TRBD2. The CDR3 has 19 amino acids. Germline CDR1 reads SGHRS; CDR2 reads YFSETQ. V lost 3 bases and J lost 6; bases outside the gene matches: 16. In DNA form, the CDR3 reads TGCGCCAGCAGCTCTGGTCTTGGGTCGCTAGCGGGAGGTCCCGGGGAGCTGTTTTTT. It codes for CASSSGLGSLAGGPGELFF. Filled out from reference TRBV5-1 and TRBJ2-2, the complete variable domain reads KAGVTQTPRYLIKTRGQQVTLSCSPISGHRSVSWYQQTPGQGLQFLFEYFSETQRNKGNFPGRFSGRQFSNSRSEMNVSTLELGDSALYLCASSSGLGSLAGGPGELFFGEGSRLTVL.

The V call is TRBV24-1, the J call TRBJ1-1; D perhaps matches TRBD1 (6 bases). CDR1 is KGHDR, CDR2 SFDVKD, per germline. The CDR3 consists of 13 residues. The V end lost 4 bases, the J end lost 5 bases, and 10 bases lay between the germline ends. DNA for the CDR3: TGTGCCACCAGTGAACAGGGAGAAACTGAAGCTTTCTTT. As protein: CATSEQGETEAFF.

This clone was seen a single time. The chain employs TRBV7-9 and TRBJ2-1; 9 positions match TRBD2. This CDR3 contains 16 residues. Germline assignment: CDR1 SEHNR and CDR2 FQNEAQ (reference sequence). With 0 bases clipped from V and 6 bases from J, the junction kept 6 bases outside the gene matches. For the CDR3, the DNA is TGTGCCAGCAGCTTAGCAGTAGCGGGAGTACGCAATGAGCAGTTCTTC. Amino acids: CASSLAVAGVRNEQFF.

The CDR3 reads CSVVRGRGRYNEQFF. The CDR3 DNA reads TGCAGCGTTGTACGCGGGAGAGGTCGGTACAATGAGCAGTTCTTC. The chain carries TRBV29-1 and TRBJ2-1; 7 bases align to TRBD2. CDR3 length: 15 residues. The V gene end was trimmed by 4 bases and the J gene end by 4 bases; junction bases not matched to a gene: 10. Looked up from germline, CDR1 is SQVTM and CDR2 is ANQGSEA.

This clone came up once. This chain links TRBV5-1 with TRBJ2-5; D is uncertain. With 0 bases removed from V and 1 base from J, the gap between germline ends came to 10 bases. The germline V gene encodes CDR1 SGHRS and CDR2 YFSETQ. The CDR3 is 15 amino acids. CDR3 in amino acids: CASSLEVRGQETQYF. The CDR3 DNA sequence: TGCGCCAGCAGCTTGGAGGTTCGCGGCCAAGAGACCCAGTACTTC.

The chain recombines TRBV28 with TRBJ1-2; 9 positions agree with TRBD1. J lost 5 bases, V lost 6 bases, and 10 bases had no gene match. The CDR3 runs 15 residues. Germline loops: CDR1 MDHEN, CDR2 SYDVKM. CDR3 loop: CASRSGQGKLYGYTF. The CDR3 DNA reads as TGTGCCAGCAGATCCGGACAGGGGAAACTATATGGCTACACCTTC.

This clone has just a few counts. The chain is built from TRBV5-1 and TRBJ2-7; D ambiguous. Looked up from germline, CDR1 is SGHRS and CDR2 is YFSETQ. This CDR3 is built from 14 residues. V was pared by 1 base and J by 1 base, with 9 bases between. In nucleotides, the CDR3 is TGCGCCAGCAGCTTGTCGGGCGCTTCCTACGAGCAGTACTTC. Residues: CASSLSGASYEQYF.

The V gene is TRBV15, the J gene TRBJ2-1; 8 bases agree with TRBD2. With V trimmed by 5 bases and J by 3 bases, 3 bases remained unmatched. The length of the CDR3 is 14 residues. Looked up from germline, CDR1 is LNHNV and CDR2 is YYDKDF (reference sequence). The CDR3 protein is CATSGGTSYNEQFF. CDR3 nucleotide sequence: TGTGCCACCAGCGGCGGGACTAGCTACAATGAGCAGTTCTTC. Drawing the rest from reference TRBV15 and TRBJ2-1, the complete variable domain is DAMVIQNPRYQVTQFGKPVTLSCSQTLNHNVMYWYQQKSSQAPKLLFHYYDKDFNNEADTPDNFQSRRPNTSFCFLDIRSPGLGDTAMYLCATSGGTSYNEQFFGPGTRLTVL.

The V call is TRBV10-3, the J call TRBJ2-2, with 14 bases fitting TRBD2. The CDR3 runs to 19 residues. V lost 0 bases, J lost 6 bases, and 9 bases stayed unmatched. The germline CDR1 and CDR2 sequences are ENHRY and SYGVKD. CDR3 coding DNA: TGTGCCATCAGTGAGTCGATGCGACTAGCGGGAGGGCCCTCCGGGGAGCTGTTTTTT. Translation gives CAISESMRLAGGPSGELFF.

The CDR3 here is CASTTTSNSGYTF. DNA for the CDR3: TGTGCCAGCACCACCACCTCGAACTCGGGCTACACCTTC. The rearrangement uses TRBV3-1 (or the pseudogene TRBV3-2) and TRBJ1-2; no clear D. This CDR3 is 13 amino acids long. The V gene's germline CDR1 is LGHDT and CDR2 YNNKEL (reference sequence). The germline V and J ends were trimmed by 7 bases and 8 bases, with 17 bases remaining between them.